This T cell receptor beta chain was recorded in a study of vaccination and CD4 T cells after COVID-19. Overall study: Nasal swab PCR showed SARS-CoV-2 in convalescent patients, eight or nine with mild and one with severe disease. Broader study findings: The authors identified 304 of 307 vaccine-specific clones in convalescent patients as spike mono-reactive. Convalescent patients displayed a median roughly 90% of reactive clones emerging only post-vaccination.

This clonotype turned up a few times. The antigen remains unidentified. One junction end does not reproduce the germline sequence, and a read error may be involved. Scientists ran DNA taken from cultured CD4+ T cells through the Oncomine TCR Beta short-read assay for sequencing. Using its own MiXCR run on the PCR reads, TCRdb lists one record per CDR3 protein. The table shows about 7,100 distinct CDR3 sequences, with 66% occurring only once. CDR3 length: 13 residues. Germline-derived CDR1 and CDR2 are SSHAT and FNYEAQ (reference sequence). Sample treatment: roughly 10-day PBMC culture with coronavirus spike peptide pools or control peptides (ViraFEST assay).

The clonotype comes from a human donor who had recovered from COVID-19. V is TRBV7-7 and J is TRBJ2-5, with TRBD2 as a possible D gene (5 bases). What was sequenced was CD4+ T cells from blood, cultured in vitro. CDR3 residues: CASSSSPGETQYF. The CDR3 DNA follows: TGTGCTAGCAGCTCCTCCCCGGGGGAGACCCAGTACTTC.